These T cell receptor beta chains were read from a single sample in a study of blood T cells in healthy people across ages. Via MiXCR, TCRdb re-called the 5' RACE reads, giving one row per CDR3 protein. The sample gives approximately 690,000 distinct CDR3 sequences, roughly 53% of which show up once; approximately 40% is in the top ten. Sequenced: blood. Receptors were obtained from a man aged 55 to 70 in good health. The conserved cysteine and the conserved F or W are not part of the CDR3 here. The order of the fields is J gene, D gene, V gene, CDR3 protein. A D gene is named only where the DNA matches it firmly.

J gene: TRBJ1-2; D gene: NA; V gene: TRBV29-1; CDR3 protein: SVRRQGGDGYT
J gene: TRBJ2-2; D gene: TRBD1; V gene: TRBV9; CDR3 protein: ASSVVPLDRAAGELF
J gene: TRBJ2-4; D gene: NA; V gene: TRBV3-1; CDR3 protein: ASSPGRAKNIQY
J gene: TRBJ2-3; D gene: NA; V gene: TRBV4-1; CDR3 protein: ASSQEVLKDAQY
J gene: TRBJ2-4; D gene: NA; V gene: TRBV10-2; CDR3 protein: ASSLGPNIQY
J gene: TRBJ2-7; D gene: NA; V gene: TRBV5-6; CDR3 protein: TSSSLTGSSYEQY
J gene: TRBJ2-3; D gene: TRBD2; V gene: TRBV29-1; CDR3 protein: SVGSSGSSDTQY
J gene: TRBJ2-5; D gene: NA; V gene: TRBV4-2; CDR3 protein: ASSQDSGGLETQY
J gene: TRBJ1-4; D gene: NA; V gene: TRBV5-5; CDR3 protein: ASSPWISEKLF
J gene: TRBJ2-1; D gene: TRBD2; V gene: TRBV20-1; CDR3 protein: SASPGLANSDNEQF
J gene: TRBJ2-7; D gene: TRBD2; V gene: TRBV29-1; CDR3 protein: SVGGGGLGIPLYEQY
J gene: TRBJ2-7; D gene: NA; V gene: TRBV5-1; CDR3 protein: ASSLVGHYEQY
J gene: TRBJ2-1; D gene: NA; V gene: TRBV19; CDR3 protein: ASSIDQGGEQF
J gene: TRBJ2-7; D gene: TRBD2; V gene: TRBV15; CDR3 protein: ATSRDPLAVYYEQY
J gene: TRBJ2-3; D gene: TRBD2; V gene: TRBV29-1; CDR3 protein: SVVRLATDTQY